Listed below are T cell receptor beta chains from one sample, sequenced in a study of regulatory T cells in long-lasting Graves disease. From the multiplex PCR reads, TCRdb called clonotypes with MiXCR, one entry per CDR3 protein. The sample has around 460,000 distinct CDR3 sequences, 20% to 25% seen once. The source was peripheral blood mononuclear cells (PBMCs), collected when the disease was refractory, from a patient treated with antithyroid drugs. The receptors were gathered from a female donor with Graves disease. Both conserved end residues are part of each CDR3. Each record gives: J gene, V gene, D gene, clone size, CDR3 DNA, CDR3 protein. A D gene is named only where the DNA matches it firmly. The size of a clone is reported for some rows only, either as once, few or many, or as a class for expanded clones.

TRBJ1-5 | TRBV6-1 | . | many | TGTGCCATCAGGGACGAGGGACATCAGCCCCAGCATTTT | CAIRDEGHQPQHF
TRBJ1-4 | TRBV4-1 | TRBD1 | . | TGCGCCAGCAGCCGGACAGGGTTTGTTGAAAAACTGTTTTTT | CASSRTGFVEKLFF
TRBJ1-2 | TRBV5-1 | TRBD1 | . | TGCGCCAGCAGCTTTGGGACAGCGGATGGCTACACCTTC | CASSFGTADGYTF
TRBJ1-3 | TRBV12-3/TRBV12-4 | . | few | TGTGCCAGCAGTCCGCGACAGGCAGTGGTAGGAAACACCATATATTTT | CASSPRQAVVGNTIYF
TRBJ2-2 | TRBV11-3 | TRBD2 | few | TGTGCCAGCAGGACGGGACTAGCGGGGTACAGTGGAGCTGGGGAGCTGTTTTTT | CASRTGLAGYSGAGELFF
TRBJ2-7 | TRBV27 | TRBD2 | . | TGTGCCAGCAGTCCTCGGGGGGGGGGCCCGGGGCAGCAGTACTTC | CASSPRGGGPGQQYF
TRBJ2-7 | TRBV6-1 | TRBD2 | many | TGTGCCAGCAGTGAAACCGGACTAGCGGCCTACGAGCAGTACTTC | CASSETGLAAYEQYF
TRBJ2-1 | TRBV12-3/TRBV12-4 | . | few | TGTGCCAGCAGTCCCCGGGGAGCTGCGGGTGAGCAGTTCTTC | CASSPRGAAGEQFF
TRBJ2-1 | TRBV7-2 | . | few | TGTGCCAGCACCCTCCTGGGGGGGCCCAATGAGCAGTTCTTC | CASTLLGGPNEQFF
TRBJ2-5 | TRBV5-1 | . | . | TGCGCCAGCAGTTGGACTGACGAAGAGACCCAGTACTTC | CASSWTDEETQYF
TRBJ1-1 | TRBV6-1 | . | . | TGTGCCAGCGGACTCGGGAGCCGAACTGAAGCTTTCTTT | CASGLGSRTEAFF
TRBJ1-4 | TRBV10-3 | . | many | TGTGCCATCGGGGGGACGGTAAACAGTGAAAAACTGTTTTTT | CAIGGTVNSEKLFF
TRBJ1-5 | TRBV30 | . | . | TGTGCCTGCGGCACACCGGACTTCAATCAGCCCCAGCATTTT | CACGTPDFNQPQHF
TRBJ2-7 | TRBV12-3/TRBV12-4 | . | many | TGTGCCAGCAGTTCGGGACTCGCGGACGAGCAGTACTTC | CASSSGLADEQYF
TRBJ1-1 | TRBV5-6 | . | . | TGTGCCAGCAGCGGTGAGGCGGTGAGCACTGAAGCTTTCTTT | CASSGEAVSTEAFF
TRBJ1-1 | TRBV15 | . | many | TGTGCCACCAGCAGGCTGGGCGCTGAAGCTTTCTTT | CATSRLGAEAFF
TRBJ1-2 | TRBV20-1 | . | many | TGCAGTGCTAATGCTCGGGACTATGGCTACACCTTC | CSANARDYGYTF
TRBJ2-7 | TRBV27 | . | . | TGTGCCAGCAGAAAGGGGTTCGAGCAGTACTTC | CASRKGFEQYF
TRBJ1-2 | TRBV20-1 | TRBD1 | few | TGCAGTGCAAATACAGGGGGCGATGGCTACACCTTC | CSANTGGDGYTF
TRBJ2-5 | TRBV28 | . | many | TGTGCCAGCAGAGGGTACGGCAGCCAAGAGACCCAGTACTTC | CASRGYGSQETQYF
TRBJ1-1 | TRBV4-1 | . | . | TGCGCCAGCAGCCTTCCCGACCGCGGGAACACTGAAGCTTCCTTT | CASSLPDRGNTEASF
TRBJ2-7 | TRBV7-2 | . | many | TGTGCCAGCAGCTTGGGGGGCGGAACCTTCTACGAGCAGTACTTC | CASSLGGGTFYEQYF
TRBJ2-5 | TRBV4-3 | . | few | TGCGCCAGCAGCCAAGACAGGGTGGAGACCCAGTACTTC | CASSQDRVETQYF
TRBJ2-7 | TRBV6-2/TRBV6-3 | . | many | TGTGCCAGCCGCGGATCCTCCTACGAGCAGTACTTC | CASRGSSYEQYF